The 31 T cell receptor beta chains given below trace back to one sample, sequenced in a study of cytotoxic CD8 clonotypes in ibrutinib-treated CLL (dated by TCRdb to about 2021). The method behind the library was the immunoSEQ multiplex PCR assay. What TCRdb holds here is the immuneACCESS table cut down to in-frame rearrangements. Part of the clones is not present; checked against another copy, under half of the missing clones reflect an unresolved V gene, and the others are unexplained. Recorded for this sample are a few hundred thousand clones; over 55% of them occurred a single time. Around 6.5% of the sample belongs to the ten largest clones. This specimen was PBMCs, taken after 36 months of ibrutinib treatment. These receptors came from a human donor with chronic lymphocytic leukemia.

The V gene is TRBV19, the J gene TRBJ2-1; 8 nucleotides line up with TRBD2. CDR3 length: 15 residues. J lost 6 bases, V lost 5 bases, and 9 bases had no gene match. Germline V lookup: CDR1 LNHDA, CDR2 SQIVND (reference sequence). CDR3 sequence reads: CASSLAGGLANEQFF. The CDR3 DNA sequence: TGTGCCAGTAGTCTCGCGGGAGGATTGGCCAATGAGCAGTTCTTC.

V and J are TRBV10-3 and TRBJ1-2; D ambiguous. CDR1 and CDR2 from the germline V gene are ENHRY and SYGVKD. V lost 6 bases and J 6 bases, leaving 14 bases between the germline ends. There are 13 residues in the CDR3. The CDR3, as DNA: TGTGCCATCAGGGAATACGATCCCCATGGCTACACCTTC. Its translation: CAIREYDPHGYTF.

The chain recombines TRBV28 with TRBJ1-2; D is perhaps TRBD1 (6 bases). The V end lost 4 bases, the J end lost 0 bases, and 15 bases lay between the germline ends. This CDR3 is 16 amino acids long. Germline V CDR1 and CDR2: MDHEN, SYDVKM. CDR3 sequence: CASSYGQWRTNYGYTF. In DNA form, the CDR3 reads TGTGCCAGCAGTTACGGACAGTGGAGGACTAACTATGGCTACACCTTC.

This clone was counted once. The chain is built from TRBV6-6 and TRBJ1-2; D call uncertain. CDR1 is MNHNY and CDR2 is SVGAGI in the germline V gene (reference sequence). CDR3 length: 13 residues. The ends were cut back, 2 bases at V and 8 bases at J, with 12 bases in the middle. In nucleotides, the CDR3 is TGTGCCAGCAGTTACACCCCCGAGTGGGGCTACACCTTC. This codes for CASSYTPEWGYTF.

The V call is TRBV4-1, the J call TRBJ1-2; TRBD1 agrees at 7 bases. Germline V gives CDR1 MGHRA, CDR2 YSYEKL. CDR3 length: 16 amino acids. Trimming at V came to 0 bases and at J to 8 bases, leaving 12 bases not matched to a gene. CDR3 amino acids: CASSQDRRQGPGGYTF. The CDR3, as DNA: TGCGCCAGCAGCCAAGATCGCCGACAGGGCCCGGGCGGCTACACCTTC.

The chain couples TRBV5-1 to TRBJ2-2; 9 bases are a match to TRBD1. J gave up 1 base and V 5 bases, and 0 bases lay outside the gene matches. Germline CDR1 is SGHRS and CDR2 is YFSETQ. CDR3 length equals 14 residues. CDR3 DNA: TGCGCCAGCAGGGACAGGGGGAACACCGGGGAGCTGTTTTTT. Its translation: CASRDRGNTGELFF.

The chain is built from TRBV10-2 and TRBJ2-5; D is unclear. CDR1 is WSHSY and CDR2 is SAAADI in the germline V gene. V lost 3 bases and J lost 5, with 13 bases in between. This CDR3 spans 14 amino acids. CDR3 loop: CASSETSPSETQYF. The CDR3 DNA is TGCGCCAGCAGTGAAACAAGTCCAAGCGAGACCCAGTACTTC.

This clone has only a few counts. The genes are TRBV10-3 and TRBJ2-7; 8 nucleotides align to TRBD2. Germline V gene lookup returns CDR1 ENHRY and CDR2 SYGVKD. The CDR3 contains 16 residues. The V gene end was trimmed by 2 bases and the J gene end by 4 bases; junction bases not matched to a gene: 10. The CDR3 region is CAISEAPGGRNYEQYF. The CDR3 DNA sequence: TGTGCCATCAGTGAGGCCCCCGGCGGGAGGAATTACGAGCAGTACTTC.

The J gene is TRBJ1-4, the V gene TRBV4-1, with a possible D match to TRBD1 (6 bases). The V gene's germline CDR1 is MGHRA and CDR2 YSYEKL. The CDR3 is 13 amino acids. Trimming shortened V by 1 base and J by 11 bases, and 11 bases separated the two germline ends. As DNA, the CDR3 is TGCGCCAGCAGCCAAGTGGGGGGGCCGAAACTGTTTTTT. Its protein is CASSQVGGPKLFF.

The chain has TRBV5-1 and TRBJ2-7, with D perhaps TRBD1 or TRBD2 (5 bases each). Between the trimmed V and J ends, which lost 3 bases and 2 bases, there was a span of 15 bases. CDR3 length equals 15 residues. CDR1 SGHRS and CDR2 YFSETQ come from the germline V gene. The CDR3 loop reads CASSSGTVDPYEQYF. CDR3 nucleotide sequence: TGCGCCAGCAGCTCCGGGACGGTGGACCCCTACGAGCAGTACTTC.

The CDR3 here is CASSIQRKGADTQYF. DNA for the CDR3: TGTGCCAGTAGTATACAAAGGAAGGGAGCAGATACGCAGTATTTT. The rearrangement uses TRBV19 and TRBJ2-3, with D possibly matching TRBD2 (5 bases). V shed 2 bases and J shed 4 bases, with 13 bases lying between them. This CDR3 spans 15 amino acids. CDR1 LNHDA and CDR2 SQIVND come from the germline V gene (reference sequence). Filled out from reference TRBV19 and TRBJ2-3, the complete variable domain reads DGGITQSPKYLFRKEGQNVTLSCEQNLNHDAMYWYRQDPGQGLRLIYYSQIVNDFQKGDIAEGYSVSREKKESFPLTVTSAQKNPTAFYLCASSIQRKGADTQYFGPGTRLTVL.

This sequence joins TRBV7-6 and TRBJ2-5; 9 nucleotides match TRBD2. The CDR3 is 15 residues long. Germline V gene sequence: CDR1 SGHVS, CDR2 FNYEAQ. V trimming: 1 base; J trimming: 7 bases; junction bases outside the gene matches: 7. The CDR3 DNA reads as TGTGCCAGCAGCTTAGAGGCTAGCGGGATTGGGACCCAGTACTTC. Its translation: CASSLEASGIGTQYF.

For the CDR3, the DNA is TGTGCCAGCAGTGTTGGGACAGGGCCGGGGACCCAGTACTTC. This encodes CASSVGTGPGTQYF. The V and J genes are TRBV6-1 and TRBJ2-5, with 9 bases lining up with TRBD1. In germline, CDR1 is MNHNS, CDR2 SASEGT. There are 14 residues in the CDR3. With 4 bases clipped from V and 7 bases from J, the junction kept 7 bases outside the gene matches.

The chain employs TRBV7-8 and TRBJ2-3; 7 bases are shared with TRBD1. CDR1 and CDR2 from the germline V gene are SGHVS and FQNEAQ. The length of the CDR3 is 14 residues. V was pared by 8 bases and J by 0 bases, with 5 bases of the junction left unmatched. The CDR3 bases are TGTGCCAGCTCCCACAGGGGTAGCACAGATACGCAGTATTTT. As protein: CASSHRGSTDTQYF.

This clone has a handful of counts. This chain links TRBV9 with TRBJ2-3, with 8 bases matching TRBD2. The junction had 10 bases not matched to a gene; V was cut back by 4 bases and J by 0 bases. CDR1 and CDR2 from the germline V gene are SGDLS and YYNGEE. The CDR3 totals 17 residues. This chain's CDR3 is CASSLKVAGRSTDTQYF. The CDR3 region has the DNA TGTGCCAGCAGCCTTAAAGTAGCGGGGCGAAGCACAGATACGCAGTATTTT.

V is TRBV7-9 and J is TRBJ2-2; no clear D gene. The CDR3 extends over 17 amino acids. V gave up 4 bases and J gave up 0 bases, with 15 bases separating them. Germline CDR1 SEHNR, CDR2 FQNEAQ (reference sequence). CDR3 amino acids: CASSSGRRASNTGELFF. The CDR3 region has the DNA TGTGCCAGCAGCTCCGGACGGAGAGCGTCGAACACCGGGGAGCTGTTTTTT.

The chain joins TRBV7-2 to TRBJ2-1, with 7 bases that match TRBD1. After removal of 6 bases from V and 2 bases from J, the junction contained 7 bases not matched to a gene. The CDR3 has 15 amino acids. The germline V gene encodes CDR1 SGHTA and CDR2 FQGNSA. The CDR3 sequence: CASRQTGITYNEQFF. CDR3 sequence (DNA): TGTGCCAGCAGGCAGACAGGGATCACCTACAATGAGCAGTTCTTC.

The CDR3, as DNA: TGTGCCAGCAGTTTGGAGGGGCTGGGGGAGGAGACCCAGTACTTC. This translates into CASSLEGLGEETQYF. The V call is TRBV28, the J call TRBJ2-5; maybe TRBD2 (6 bases). The CDR3 contains 15 residues. Germline CDR1 MDHEN, CDR2 SYDVKM. With 3 bases removed from V and 5 bases from J, the gap between germline ends came to 16 bases.

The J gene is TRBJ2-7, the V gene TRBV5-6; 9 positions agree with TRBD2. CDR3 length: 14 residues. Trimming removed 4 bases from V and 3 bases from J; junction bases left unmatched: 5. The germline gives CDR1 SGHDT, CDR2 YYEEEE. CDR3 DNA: TGTGCCAGCAGCGGCGGGAGGGGGAGCTACGAGCAGTACTTC. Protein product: CASSGGRGSYEQYF.

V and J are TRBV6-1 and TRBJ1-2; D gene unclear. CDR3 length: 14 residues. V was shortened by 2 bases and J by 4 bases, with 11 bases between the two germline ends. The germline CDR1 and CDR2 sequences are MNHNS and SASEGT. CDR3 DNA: TGTGCCAGCAGTGAATCATCACAGCCCTATGGCTACACCTTC. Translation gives CASSESSQPYGYTF.

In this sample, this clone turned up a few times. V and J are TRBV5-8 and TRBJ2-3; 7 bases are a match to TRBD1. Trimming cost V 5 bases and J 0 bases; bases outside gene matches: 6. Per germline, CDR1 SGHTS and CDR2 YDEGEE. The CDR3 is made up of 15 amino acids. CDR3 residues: CASRTGDTSTDTQYF. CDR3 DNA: TGTGCCAGCAGAACAGGGGATACTAGCACAGATACGCAGTATTTT.

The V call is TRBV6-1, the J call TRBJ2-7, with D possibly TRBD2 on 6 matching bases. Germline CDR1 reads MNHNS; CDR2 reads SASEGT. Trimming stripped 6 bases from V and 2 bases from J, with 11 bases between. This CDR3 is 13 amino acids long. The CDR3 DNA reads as TGTGCCAGCAGCATTCGGGGGACCTACGAGCAGTACTTC. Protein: CASSIRGTYEQYF.

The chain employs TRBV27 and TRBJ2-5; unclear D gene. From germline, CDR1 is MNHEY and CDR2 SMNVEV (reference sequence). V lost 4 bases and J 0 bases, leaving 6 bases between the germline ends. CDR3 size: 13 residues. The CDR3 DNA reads TGTGCCAGCAGTTGGTCGTACCAAGAGACCCAGTACTTC. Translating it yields CASSWSYQETQYF.

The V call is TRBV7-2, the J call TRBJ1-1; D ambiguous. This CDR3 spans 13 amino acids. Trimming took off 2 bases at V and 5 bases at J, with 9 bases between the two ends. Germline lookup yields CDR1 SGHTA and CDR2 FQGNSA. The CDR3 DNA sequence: TGTGCCAGCAGCTTAAATATGGGTACTGAAGCTTTCTTT. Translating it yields CASSLNMGTEAFF.

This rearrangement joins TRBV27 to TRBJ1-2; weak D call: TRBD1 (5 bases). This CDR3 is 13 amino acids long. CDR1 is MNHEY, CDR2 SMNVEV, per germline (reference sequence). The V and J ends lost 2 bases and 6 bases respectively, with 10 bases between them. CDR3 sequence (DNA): TGTGCCAGCAGTTTAATGAGAGGGGATGGCTACACCTTC. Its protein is CASSLMRGDGYTF.

The CDR3 region has the DNA TGTGCCAGCAGTCAGCCGGGACTCTACGAGCAGTACTTC. Protein sequence: CASSQPGLYEQYF. This rearrangement joins TRBV2 to TRBJ2-7, with D perhaps TRBD2 (6 bases). In germline, CDR1 is SNHLY, CDR2 FYNNEI. Trimming took 5 bases from V and 3 from J, leaving 11 bases between them. The CDR3 is 13 residues long.

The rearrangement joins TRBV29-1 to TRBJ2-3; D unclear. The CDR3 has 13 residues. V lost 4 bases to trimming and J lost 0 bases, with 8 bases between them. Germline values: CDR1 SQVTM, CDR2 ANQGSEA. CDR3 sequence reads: CSVAGVSTDTQYF. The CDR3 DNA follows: TGCAGCGTTGCAGGAGTAAGCACAGATACGCAGTATTTT.

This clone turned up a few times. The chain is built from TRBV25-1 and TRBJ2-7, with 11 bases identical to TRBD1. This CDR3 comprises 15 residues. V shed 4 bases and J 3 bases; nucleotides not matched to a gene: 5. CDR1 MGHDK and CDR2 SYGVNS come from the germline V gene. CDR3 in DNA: TGTGCCAGCAGTGCCTCCGGGACAGGGGGCTACGAGCAGTACTTC. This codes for CASSASGTGGYEQYF.

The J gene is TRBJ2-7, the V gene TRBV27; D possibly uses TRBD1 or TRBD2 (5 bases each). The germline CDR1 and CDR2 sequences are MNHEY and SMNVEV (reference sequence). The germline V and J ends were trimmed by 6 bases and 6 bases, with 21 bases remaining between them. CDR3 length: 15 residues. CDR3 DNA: TGTGCCAGCAGCCACCTCCGGGACGGAGCGAGCGAGCAGTACTTC. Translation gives CASSHLRDGASEQYF.

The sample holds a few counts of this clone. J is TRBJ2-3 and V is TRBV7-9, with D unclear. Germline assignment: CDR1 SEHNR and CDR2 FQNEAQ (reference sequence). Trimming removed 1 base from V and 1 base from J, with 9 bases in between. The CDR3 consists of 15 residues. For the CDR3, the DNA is TGTGCCAGCAGCTTAGTGGCTAGAGGCACAGATACGCAGTATTTT. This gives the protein CASSLVARGTDTQYF.

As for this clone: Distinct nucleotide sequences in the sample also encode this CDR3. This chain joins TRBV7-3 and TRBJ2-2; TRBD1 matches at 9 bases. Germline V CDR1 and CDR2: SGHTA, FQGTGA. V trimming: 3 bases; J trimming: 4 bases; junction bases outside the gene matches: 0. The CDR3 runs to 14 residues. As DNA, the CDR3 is TGTGCCAGCAGCTTGACAGGGGGCACCGGGGAGCTGTTTTTT. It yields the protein CASSLTGGTGELFF.